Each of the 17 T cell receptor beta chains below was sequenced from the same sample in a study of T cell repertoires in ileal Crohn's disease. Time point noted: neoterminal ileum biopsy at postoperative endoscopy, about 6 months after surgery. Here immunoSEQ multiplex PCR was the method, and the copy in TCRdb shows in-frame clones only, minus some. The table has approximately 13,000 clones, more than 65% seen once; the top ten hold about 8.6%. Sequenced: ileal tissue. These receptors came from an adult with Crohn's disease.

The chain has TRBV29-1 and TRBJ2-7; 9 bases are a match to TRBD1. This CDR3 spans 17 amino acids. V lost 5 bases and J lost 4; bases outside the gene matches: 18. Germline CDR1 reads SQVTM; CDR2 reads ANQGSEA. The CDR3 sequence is CSVSTSGTGWLGYEQYF. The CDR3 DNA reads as TGCAGCGTTTCAACCTCCGGGACAGGGTGGTTAGGGTACGAGCAGTACTTC.

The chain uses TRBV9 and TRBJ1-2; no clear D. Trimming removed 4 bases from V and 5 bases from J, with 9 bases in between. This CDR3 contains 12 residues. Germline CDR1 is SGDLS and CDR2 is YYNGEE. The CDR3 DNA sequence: TGTGCCAGCAGCTCTCAGGAGTATGGCTACACCTTC. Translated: CASSSQEYGYTF.

This chain's CDR3 is CSTWGGWGEDYEQYF. CDR3 coding DNA: TGCAGCACTTGGGGAGGTTGGGGCGAGGATTACGAGCAGTACTTC. This chain connects TRBV29-1 to TRBJ2-7; D perhaps matches TRBD2 (6 bases). The V and J ends lost 8 bases and 4 bases respectively, with 24 bases between them. Per germline, CDR1 SQVTM and CDR2 ANQGSEA. The CDR3 runs to 15 residues.

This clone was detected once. The CDR3 protein is CASSPGGSGNTIYF. The CDR3, as DNA: TGTGCCAGCAGCCCAGGGGGGTCTGGAAACACCATATATTTT. The chain carries TRBV5-4 and TRBJ1-3, with TRBD1 matching 7 bases. The CDR3 runs 14 residues. The ends lost 4 bases at V and 1 base at J; junction bases unmatched: 2. Germline CDR1 and CDR2: SGHNT and YYREEE (reference sequence).

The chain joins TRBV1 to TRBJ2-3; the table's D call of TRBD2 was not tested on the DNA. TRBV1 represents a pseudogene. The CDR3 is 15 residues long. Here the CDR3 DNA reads TGCACCAGCAGCCACGGGCGGGGGGGCAAAGATACGCAGTATTTT. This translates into CTSSHGRGGKDTQYF.

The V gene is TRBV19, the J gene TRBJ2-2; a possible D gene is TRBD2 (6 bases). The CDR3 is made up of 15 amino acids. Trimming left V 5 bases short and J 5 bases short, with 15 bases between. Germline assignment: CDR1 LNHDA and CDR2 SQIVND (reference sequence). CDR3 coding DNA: TGTGCCAGTAGTCGTCCGGACTACCAAACCGGGGAGCTGTTTTTT. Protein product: CASSRPDYQTGELFF. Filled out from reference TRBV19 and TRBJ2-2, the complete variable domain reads DGGITQSPKYLFRKEGQNVTLSCEQNLNHDAMYWYRQDPGQGLRLIYYSQIVNDFQKGDIAEGYSVSREKKESFPLTVTSAQKNPTAFYLCASSRPDYQTGELFFGEGSRLTVL.

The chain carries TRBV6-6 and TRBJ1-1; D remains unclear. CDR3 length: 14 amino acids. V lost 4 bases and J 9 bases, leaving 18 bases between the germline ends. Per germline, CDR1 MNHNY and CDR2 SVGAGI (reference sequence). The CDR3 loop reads CASSLAKDGSKAFF. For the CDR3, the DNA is TGTGCCAGCAGTTTAGCGAAAGACGGGTCAAAAGCTTTCTTT.

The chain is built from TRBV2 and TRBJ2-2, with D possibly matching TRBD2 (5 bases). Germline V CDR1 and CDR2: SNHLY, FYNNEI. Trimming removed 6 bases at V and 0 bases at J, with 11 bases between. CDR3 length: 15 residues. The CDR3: CASREGETNTGELFF. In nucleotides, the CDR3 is TGTGCCAGCAGAGAGGGAGAGACGAACACCGGGGAGCTGTTTTTT.

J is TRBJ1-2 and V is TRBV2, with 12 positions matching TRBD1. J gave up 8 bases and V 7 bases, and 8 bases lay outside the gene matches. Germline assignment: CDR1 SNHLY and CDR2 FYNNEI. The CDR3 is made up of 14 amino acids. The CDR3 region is CASTRDRGPWGYTF. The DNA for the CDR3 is TGTGCCAGCACCCGGGACAGGGGGCCTTGGGGCTACACCTTC.

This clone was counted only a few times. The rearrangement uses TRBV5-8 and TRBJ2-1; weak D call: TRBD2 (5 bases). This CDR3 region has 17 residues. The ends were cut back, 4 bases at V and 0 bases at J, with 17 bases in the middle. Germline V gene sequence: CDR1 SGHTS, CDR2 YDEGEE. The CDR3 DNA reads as TGTGCCAGCAGCCTCCTAGCTCATATGAGCTCCTACAATGAGCAGTTCTTC. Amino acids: CASSLLAHMSSYNEQFF.

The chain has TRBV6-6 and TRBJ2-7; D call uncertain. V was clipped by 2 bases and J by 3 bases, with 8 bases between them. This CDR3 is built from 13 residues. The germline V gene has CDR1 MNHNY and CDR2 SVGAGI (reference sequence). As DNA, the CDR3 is TGTGCCAGCAGTTACGGGGTCCTCTACGAGCAGTACTTC. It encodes CASSYGVLYEQYF.

CDR3 in amino acids: CASSPPADRGEQFF. The DNA for the CDR3 is TGCGCCAGCAGCCCCCCCGCCGACAGGGGTGAGCAGTTCTTC. The V call is TRBV5-1, the J call TRBJ2-1, with 8 bases identical to TRBD1. The V and J ends lost 4 bases and 9 bases, in that order; junction bases with no gene match: 9. This CDR3 has 14 residues. Germline assignment: CDR1 SGHRS and CDR2 YFSETQ.

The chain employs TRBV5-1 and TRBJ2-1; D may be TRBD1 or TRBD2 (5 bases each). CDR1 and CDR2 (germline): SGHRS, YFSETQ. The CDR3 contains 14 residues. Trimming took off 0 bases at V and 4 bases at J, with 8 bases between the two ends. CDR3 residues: CASSLAGTYNEQFF. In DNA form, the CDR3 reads TGCGCCAGCAGCTTGGCCGGGACGTACAATGAGCAGTTCTTC.

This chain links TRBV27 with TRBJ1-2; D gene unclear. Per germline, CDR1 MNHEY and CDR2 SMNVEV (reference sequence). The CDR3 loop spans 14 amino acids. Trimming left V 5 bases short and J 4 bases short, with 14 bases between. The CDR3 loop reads CASSPEGRSYGYTF. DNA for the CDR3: TGTGCCAGCAGTCCTGAGGGCCGAAGCTATGGCTACACCTTC.

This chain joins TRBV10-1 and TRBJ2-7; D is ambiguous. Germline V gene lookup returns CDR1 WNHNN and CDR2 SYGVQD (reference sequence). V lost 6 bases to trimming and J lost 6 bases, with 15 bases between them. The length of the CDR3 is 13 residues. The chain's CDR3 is CASSLLKLGEQYF. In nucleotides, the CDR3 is TGCGCCAGCAGCCTTTTAAAGCTTGGCGAGCAGTACTTC.

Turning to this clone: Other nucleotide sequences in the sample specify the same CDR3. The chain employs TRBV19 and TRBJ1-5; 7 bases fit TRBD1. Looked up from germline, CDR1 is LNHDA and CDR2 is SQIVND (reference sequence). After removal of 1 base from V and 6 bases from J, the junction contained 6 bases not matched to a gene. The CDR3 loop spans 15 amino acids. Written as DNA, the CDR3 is TGTGCCAGTAGTATAGGACAGGGACTCGGTCAGCCCCAGCATTTT. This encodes CASSIGQGLGQPQHF.

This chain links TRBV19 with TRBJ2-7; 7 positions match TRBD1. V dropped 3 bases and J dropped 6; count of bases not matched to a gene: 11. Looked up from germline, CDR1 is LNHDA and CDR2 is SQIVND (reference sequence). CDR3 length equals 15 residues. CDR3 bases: TGTGCCAGTAGTATGATGGGGCAGGGGGTCAGCGAGCAGTACTTC. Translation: CASSMMGQGVSEQYF.